This is a list of T cell receptor beta chains from one sample in a study of control samples from healthy donors and cancer patients. Profiling relied on immunoSEQ multiplex PCR, and the TCRdb table lists in-frame clones only, not all of them. The repertoire includes 90,000 to 150,000 clones, about 91% of them detected once, and around 3.3% sits in the top ten. What was sequenced was blood. All receptors derive from a man aged 35 to 55 in good health. CDR3s include the opening cysteine and the closing phenylalanine or tryptophan. Fields, in order: clone size, CDR3 length, J gene, D gene, V gene, CDR3 protein, CDR3 DNA. A D gene is named only where the DNA matches it firmly. Rows may omit the clone size; those that give it use once, few, many or a size class.

NA	16	TRBJ1-3	NA	TRBV7-8	CASSLGHPASGNTIYF	TGTGCCAGCAGCTTAGGGCATCCTGCCTCTGGAAACACCATATATTTT
once	10	TRBJ1-5	NA	TRBV23-1	CASNQQPQHF	TGCGCCAGCAACCAGCAGCCCCAGCATTTT
NA	15	TRBJ2-5	NA	TRBV7-2	CASSLVSQPQETQYF	TGTGCCAGCAGCTTAGTGTCACAGCCCCAAGAGACCCAGTACTTC
NA	14	TRBJ1-5	TRBD1	TRBV29-1	CSVPPGQGDQPQHF	TGCAGCGTCCCCCCGGGACAGGGGGATCAGCCCCAGCATTTT
NA	13	TRBJ1-3	TRBD1	TRBV9	CASSPGGRNTIYF	TGTGCCAGCAGCCCAGGGGGTCGGAACACCATATATTTT
NA	12	TRBJ2-7	NA	TRBV5-8	CASSLVAYEQYF	TGTGCCAGCAGCTTGGTTGCCTACGAGCAGTACTTC
few	15	TRBJ2-5	NA	TRBV7-2	CASSLEGAAPETQYF	TGTGCCAGCAGCTTAGAGGGCGCTGCACCAGAGACCCAGTACTTC
NA	13	TRBJ2-1	NA	TRBV6-4	CASSDGDSNEQFF	TGTGCCAGCAGTGACGGGGACTCAAATGAGCAGTTCTTC
NA	14	TRBJ1-1	NA	TRBV2	CASSRDTPNTEAFF	TGTGCCAGCAGTCGGGACACCCCGAACACTGAAGCTTTCTTT
NA	15	TRBJ2-6	NA	TRBV28	CASSLGYSGANVLTF	TGTGCCAGCAGTTTAGGGTACTCTGGGGCCAACGTCCTGACTTTC
NA	16	TRBJ2-7	TRBD1	TRBV6-2/TRBV6-3	CASSYSPGQGYYEQYF	TGTGCCAGCAGTTACTCACCGGGACAGGGCTACTACGAGCAGTACTTC
NA	14	TRBJ1-6	NA	TRBV7-2	CASSLAGDRSPLHF	TGTGCCAGCAGCTTAGCCGGGGATCGTTCACCCCTCCACTTT
NA	14	TRBJ2-3	NA	TRBV25-1	CASTGLQFTDTQYF	TGTGCCAGCACCGGACTACAATTCACAGATACGCAGTATTTT
NA	15	TRBJ1-1	TRBD1	TRBV7-9	CASSVRTGGGTEAFF	TGTGCCAGCAGCGTAAGGACAGGAGGGGGCACTGAAGCTTTCTTT
NA	15	TRBJ2-3	NA	TRBV10-2	CASNPTGASTDTQYF	TGCGCCAGCAACCCCACGGGGGCTAGCACAGATACGCAGTATTTT
NA	16	TRBJ1-4	NA	TRBV19	CASSIGGQSTNEKLFF	TGTGCCAGTAGTATAGGTGGGCAGTCAACTAATGAAAAACTGTTTTTT
NA	14	TRBJ2-7	TRBD1	TRBV6-5	CASKPGTGLYEQYF	TGTGCCAGCAAGCCCGGGACAGGACTCTACGAGCAGTACTTC
NA	12	TRBJ2-4	NA	TRBV7-9	CASSQGRNIQYF	TGTGCCAGCAGCCAGGGGAGGAACATTCAGTACTTC
NA	12	TRBJ1-3	NA	TRBV12-5	CASGLDVNTIYF	TGTGCTAGTGGTTTGGACGTAAACACCATATATTTT
NA	14	TRBJ2-3	TRBD2	TRBV30	CAWSVLAAADTQYF	TGTGCCTGGAGTGTACTAGCGGCGGCAGATACGCAGTATTTT
few	15	TRBJ1-6	TRBD1	TRBV10-2	CASSATGTYNSPLHF	TGCGCCAGCAGTGCGACAGGGACCTATAATTCACCCCTCCACTTT
NA	15	TRBJ2-2	NA	TRBV7-3	CASSPDGGQTGELFF	TGTGCCAGCAGTCCGGACGGGGGCCAAACCGGGGAGCTGTTTTTT